The sequence of this TCR beta chain was determined in a study of STAT3 mutations in large granular lymphocyte leukemia. Points from the study as a whole: Every T-LGLL patient had at least one immunodominant TCRbeta clonotype.

With respect to this clone: Antigen: not known.

Germline V gene lookup returns CDR1 MNHEY and CDR2 SVGAGI. The V segment lost 6 bases and the J segment 4 bases; nucleotides outside the gene matches: 8. CDR3 length: 14 amino acids. Clones were sequenced by immunoSEQ multiplex PCR, and TCRdb holds only the in-frame ones, with some missing. The sample carries 9,400 or so clones, around nine tenths recorded once. The chain employs TRBV6-5 and TRBJ1-1; 7 bases match TRBD1. The source is an older man with T-cell large granular lymphocyte leukemia. Some clones in this sample may be carry-over from other donors' samples. Sequenced material: peripheral blood mononuclear cells. The CDR3 DNA reads TGTGCCAGCAGCAGGGGGGAGTCAAGCACTGAAGCTTTCTTT. This codes for CASSRGESSTEAFF.